A selection of T cell receptor beta chains follows, all from one sample in a study of beta chain features in type 1 diabetes. Clones were sequenced by immunoSEQ multiplex PCR, and TCRdb holds only the in-frame ones, with some missing. The repertoire consists of around 280,000 clones, with roughly 15% occurring once and the leading ten covering 0.015% to 0.017%. Sequencing used naive CD4+ T cells from blood. The receptors were sampled from a man aged 18 to 30 with type 1 diabetes. CDR3s include the opening cysteine and the closing phenylalanine or tryptophan. A D gene is named only where the DNA matches it firmly. Rows may omit the clone size; those that give it use once, few, many or a size class.

CDR3: CASSLFGTDSGNTIYF
DNA: TGTGCCAGCTCACTTTTCGGGACAGACTCTGGAAACACCATATATTTT
size: NA
J: TRBJ1-3
D: TRBD1
V: TRBV18

CDR3: CAWSFNTQETQYF
DNA: TGTGCCTGGAGTTTTAACACCCAAGAGACCCAGTACTTC
size: few
J: TRBJ2-5
D: NA
V: TRBV30

CDR3: CASSGGLAGAHYEQYF
DNA: TGTGCCAGCAGTGGGGGACTAGCGGGCGCCCACTACGAGCAGTACTTC
size: NA
J: TRBJ2-7
D: TRBD2
V: TRBV6-4

CDR3: CASSLTVNTEAFF
DNA: TGTGCCAGCTCACTTACAGTGAACACTGAAGCTTTCTTT
size: NA
J: TRBJ1-1
D: NA
V: TRBV18

CDR3: CASSLAGLKETQYF
DNA: TGTGCCAGCAGCTTGGCCGGACTTAAAGAGACCCAGTACTTC
size: NA
J: TRBJ2-5
D: NA
V: TRBV5-6

CDR3: CASSRDRGSFYEQYF
DNA: TGTGCCAGCAGCCGTGACAGGGGGTCCTTCTACGAGCAGTACTTC
size: few
J: TRBJ2-7
D: TRBD1
V: TRBV7-9

CDR3: CASSSQGTTDTQYF
DNA: TGCGCCAGCAGCTCACAGGGGACCACAGATACGCAGTATTTT
size: few
J: TRBJ2-3
D: TRBD1
V: TRBV5-1

CDR3: CASSLWADSNTGELFF
DNA: TGTGCCAGCAGCTTATGGGCGGACTCGAACACCGGGGAGCTGTTTTTT
size: few
J: TRBJ2-2
D: NA
V: TRBV11-2

CDR3: CASSLLSGGGLRASQYF
DNA: TGTGCCAGCAGCCTCTTGTCTGGCGGGGGTTTAAGGGCATCGCAGTATTTT
size: NA
J: TRBJ2-3
D: TRBD2
V: TRBV11-2

CDR3: CAWSGTANEKLFF
DNA: TGTGCCTGGAGTGGCACTGCAAATGAAAAACTGTTTTTT
size: few
J: TRBJ1-4
D: NA
V: TRBV30

CDR3: CATSRGRDYGYTF
DNA: TGTGCCACCAGCCGAGGCCGGGACTATGGCTACACCTTC
size: few
J: TRBJ1-2
D: NA
V: TRBV15

CDR3: CASSPRTSRHNEQFF
DNA: TGTGCCAGCAGTCCACGGACAAGTCGACACAATGAGCAGTTCTTC
size: NA
J: TRBJ2-1
D: NA
V: TRBV28

CDR3: CASSYSIVGASGYTF
DNA: TGTGCCAGCAGTTACTCGATAGTAGGGGCGAGTGGCTACACCTTC
size: NA
J: TRBJ1-2
D: NA
V: TRBV6-6

CDR3: CASSPPRDSYGYTF
DNA: TGTGCCAGCTCACCACCACGGGATAGCTATGGCTACACCTTC
size: few
J: TRBJ1-2
D: NA
V: TRBV18

CDR3: CAWSHNGGDYGYTF
DNA: TGTGCCTGGAGTCACAACGGGGGGGACTATGGCTACACCTTC
size: NA
J: TRBJ1-2
D: NA
V: TRBV30

CDR3: CASSGTGSQPQHF
DNA: TGTGCCAGCTCCGGGACAGGGAGTCAGCCCCAGCATTTT
size: few
J: TRBJ1-5
D: TRBD1
V: TRBV19

CDR3: CSTHQGGTAEAFF
DNA: TGCAGCACTCACCAGGGGGGAACGGCTGAAGCTTTCTTT
size: NA
J: TRBJ1-1
D: TRBD1
V: TRBV29-1

CDR3: CAWSSGYNEQFF
DNA: TGTGCCTGGAGTTCCGGGTACAATGAGCAGTTCTTC
size: NA
J: TRBJ2-1
D: NA
V: TRBV30

CDR3: CATSRGGGRGFQPQHF
DNA: TGTGCCACCAGCAGAGGTGGGGGGCGGGGGTTTCAGCCCCAGCATTTT
size: few
J: TRBJ1-5
D: NA
V: TRBV15

CDR3: CASSLARGLWSGANVLTF
DNA: TGCGCCAGCAGCTTGGCCAGGGGCCTGTGGTCTGGGGCCAACGTCCTGACTTTC
size: few
J: TRBJ2-6
D: NA
V: TRBV5-1

CDR3: CASSAHLAGALSGANVLTF
DNA: TGTGCCAGCAGTGCCCATCTAGCGGGGGCCCTCTCTGGGGCCAACGTCCTGACTTTC
size: few
J: TRBJ2-6
D: TRBD2
V: TRBV6-4

CDR3: CASSLAREGPEQFF
DNA: TGCGCCAGCAGCTTGGCGCGGGAGGGCCCCGAGCAGTTCTTC
size: NA
J: TRBJ2-1
D: TRBD2
V: TRBV5-1

CDR3: CASSSDTRKVYEQYF
DNA: TGTGCCAGCAGCTCGGACACCCGAAAGGTCTACGAGCAGTACTTC
size: few
J: TRBJ2-7
D: NA
V: TRBV11-2

CDR3: CARRTGTGLAGDLFGATGELFF
DNA: TGTGCCCGAAGGACAGGGACCGGACTAGCGGGAGACCTCTTTGGGGCCACCGGGGAGCTGTTTTTT
size: NA
J: TRBJ2-2
D: TRBD2
V: TRBV30

CDR3: CAWNRLVPGNTIYF
DNA: TGTGCCTGGAATCGGTTGGTGCCTGGAAACACCATATATTTT
size: NA
J: TRBJ1-3
D: NA
V: TRBV30

CDR3: CASSLLAGGNNEQFF
DNA: TGTGCCAGCAGCTTACTAGCGGGAGGGAACAATGAGCAGTTCTTC
size: NA
J: TRBJ2-1
D: TRBD2
V: TRBV7-2

CDR3: CASSLGAGSNEQYF
DNA: TGCGCCAGCAGCTTGGGGGCTGGGTCCAACGAGCAGTACTTC
size: few
J: TRBJ2-7
D: NA
V: TRBV5-1

CDR3: CASKSLVEETQYF
DNA: TGCGCCAGCAAATCTCTAGTGGAAGAGACCCAGTACTTC
size: NA
J: TRBJ2-5
D: NA
V: TRBV5-1

CDR3: CASSHRRTGKPAQHF
DNA: TGTGCCAGCAGTCACCGCAGGACAGGGAAACCAGCCCAGCATTTT
size: few
J: TRBJ1-5
D: TRBD1
V: TRBV2

CDR3: CASSRTPGLVMSGELFF
DNA: TGTGCCAGCAGCCGGACTCCGGGACTAGTTATGTCCGGGGAGCTGTTTTTT
size: NA
J: TRBJ2-2
D: TRBD2
V: TRBV7-2

CDR3: CASSPDRTAYEQYF
DNA: TGTGCCAGCTCACCTGACAGGACAGCCTACGAGCAGTACTTC
size: few
J: TRBJ2-7
D: NA
V: TRBV18

CDR3: CASSLVSGNTIYF
DNA: TGTGCCAGCAGCTTAGTATCCGGAAACACCATATATTTT
size: NA
J: TRBJ1-3
D: NA
V: TRBV11-2

CDR3: CASSDAGTGPDTQYF
DNA: TGTGCCAGCAGTGATGCAGGGACAGGGCCAGATACGCAGTATTTT
size: NA
J: TRBJ2-3
D: TRBD1
V: TRBV6-1

CDR3: CSVEGAATSTDTQYF
DNA: TGCAGCGTTGAAGGAGCGGCAACAAGCACAGATACGCAGTATTTT
size: few
J: TRBJ2-3
D: NA
V: TRBV29-1

CDR3: CASSVGLAGNSREQFF
DNA: TGTGCCAGCAGCGTAGGGCTAGCGGGGAACTCCCGGGAGCAGTTCTTC
size: few
J: TRBJ2-1
D: TRBD2
V: TRBV9

CDR3: CASSSIQNYGYTF
DNA: TGTGCCAGCAGTTCAATACAGAACTATGGCTACACCTTC
size: few
J: TRBJ1-2
D: NA
V: TRBV27

CDR3: CASQRELGKGSYEQYF
DNA: TGTGCCAGTCAGCGGGAGTTGGGGAAAGGATCCTACGAGCAGTACTTC
size: NA
J: TRBJ2-7
D: TRBD2
V: TRBV2

CDR3: CASSRGGSYNEQFF
DNA: TGCGCCAGCAGTCGGGGGGGCTCCTACAATGAGCAGTTCTTC
size: few
J: TRBJ2-1
D: TRBD2
V: TRBV5-1

CDR3: CASSLGSGRIVDTQYF
DNA: TGCGCCAGCAGCTTAGGTAGCGGGAGGATTGTAGATACGCAGTATTTT
size: few
J: TRBJ2-3
D: TRBD2
V: TRBV5-1

CDR3: CATSRAGQGLNEQFF
DNA: TGTGCCACCAGCAGAGCGGGACAGGGGCTCAATGAGCAGTTCTTC
size: NA
J: TRBJ2-1
D: TRBD1
V: TRBV15